The rows below give T cell receptor beta chains drawn from one sample of a study of blood T cell repertoires in COVID-19. Using immunoSEQ multiplex PCR, the repertoire was profiled, and TCRdb retains in-frame clones only, with some absent. There are approximately 150,000 clones in the sample; 81% occur only once, and roughly 8% lies in the top ten. The specimen was peripheral blood. The receptor set was obtained from a human donor in a cohort sampled during active COVID-19. CDR3s include the opening cysteine and the closing phenylalanine or tryptophan. D genes are given only for firm matches. The size entry is marked missing in some rows and otherwise reads once, few, many or a size class.

TRBV7-2	16	TRBJ1-6	TRBD1	.	CASSQGTGQGISPLHF	TGTGCCAGCAGCCAGGGAACGGGACAGGGGATTTCACCCCTCCACTTT
TRBV29-1	15	TRBJ1-3	.	.	CSVQSPQISGNTIYF	TGCAGCGTCCAGTCCCCTCAGATCTCTGGAAACACCATATATTTT
TRBV19	16	TRBJ1-4	.	.	CASSTQQGGTNEKLFF	TGTGCCAGTAGTACACAACAGGGTGGGACTAATGAAAAACTGTTTTTT
TRBV7-9	13	TRBJ1-5	.	.	CASSLEDSPTQHF	TGTGCCAGCAGCTTAGAGGACAGTCCAACCCAGCATTTT
TRBV18	17	TRBJ2-7	TRBD2	.	CASSPEAHSGSSYEQYF	TGTGCCAGCTCTCCCGAGGCCCATAGCGGGAGCTCCTACGAGCAGTACTTC
TRBV7-2	14	TRBJ1-5	.	.	CASSLKGNNQPQHF	TGTGCCAGCAGCTTAAAGGGGAACAATCAGCCCCAGCATTTT
TRBV7-3	14	TRBJ1-6	.	.	CASSEQGGLSPLHF	TGTGCCAGCAGCGAACAGGGTGGGCTTTCACCCCTCCACTTT
TRBV28	14	TRBJ2-2	.	.	CASRRLANTGELFF	TGTGCCAGCAGGCGGCTAGCGAACACCGGGGAGCTGTTTTTT
TRBV11-1	15	TRBJ2-7	TRBD2	.	CASSLVSGTLYEQYF	TGTGCCAGCAGCTTAGTTAGCGGGACCCTCTACGAGCAGTACTTC
TRBV28	17	TRBJ2-1	TRBD2	.	CASSLLDLSGRSNEQFF	TGTGCCAGCAGTTTGTTAGACCTTAGCGGGAGGTCCAATGAGCAGTTCTTC
TRBV7-8	16	TRBJ2-7	TRBD1	.	CASSAGAGTGVREQYF	TGTGCCAGCAGCGCGGGGGCCGGGACAGGGGTTCGAGAGCAGTACTTC
TRBV6-5	13	TRBJ1-4	TRBD1	.	CASFFGGGEKLFF	TGTGCCAGCTTCTTCGGAGGGGGCGAAAAACTGTTTTTT
TRBV13	15	TRBJ2-1	.	.	CASSPRPSSADEQFF	TGTGCCAGCAGCCCCCGGCCCTCGAGCGCCGATGAGCAGTTCTTC
TRBV19	13	TRBJ2-7	.	.	CATHSGSGHEQYF	TGTGCCACTCATAGCGGTTCTGGGCACGAGCAGTACTTC
TRBV29-1	13	TRBJ1-1	.	once	CSVVGQANTEAFF	TGCAGCGTTGTCGGCCAGGCGAACACTGAAGCTTTCTTT
TRBV15	13	TRBJ2-7	.	.	CATSLYRLTEQYF	TGTGCCACCTCCCTTTACAGGTTAACCGAGCAGTACTTC
TRBV14	15	TRBJ2-5	TRBD2	.	CASSVLGSGSETQYF	TGTGCCAGCAGCGTCCTGGGTAGCGGGTCGGAGACCCAGTACTTC
TRBV18	14	TRBJ2-7	TRBD1	few	CASSPTGGHYEQYF	TGTGCCAGCTCACCGACAGGGGGCCACTACGAGCAGTACTTC
TRBV25-1	15	TRBJ2-7	TRBD2	.	CASSEYAGESYEQYF	TGTGCCAGCAGTGAATATGCGGGAGAGTCCTACGAGCAGTACTTC
TRBV30	17	TRBJ1-2	.	.	CAWTSPVKVFKFYGYTF	TGTGCCTGGACCTCCCCGGTGAAAGTGTTTAAGTTCTATGGCTACACCTTC